This T cell receptor beta chain came from a study of early T cells in non-severe SARS-CoV-2 infection. Unique molecular identifiers were added to individual cDNA molecules. TCRdb redid the calling of the 5' RACE reads with MiXCR, one entry per CDR3 protein. In the table there are 100,000 to 150,000 distinct CDR3 sequences, 14% to 15% of which are singletons. Study-wide findings and caveats: The VDJdb matching leaned toward anti-spike CD8 responses and overlooked private and CD4 specificities.

Regarding this clonotype: The antigen remains unidentified.

There are 13 residues in the CDR3. V shed 3 bases and J 13 bases; nucleotides not matched to a gene: 9. The germline V gene encodes CDR1 GTSNPN and CDR2 SVGIG (reference sequence). The chain employs TRBV30 and TRBJ2-4; 10 nucleotides line up with TRBD1. Sequencing input: whole blood. The sequence was obtained from an adult who was a healthcare worker with PCR-confirmed SARS-CoV-2 infection or an uninfected control (not recorded which). The CDR3 region is CAWRTGQGNAQYF. The CDR3 DNA is TGTGCCTGGAGGACGGGACAGGGGAACGCGCAGTACTTC.